This T cell receptor (beta chain) was found in a study of blood T cell repertoires in COVID-19. Study details: The origin of the acute and convalescent COVID-19 samples was the United States, Italy and Spain. PBMCs, B-cell-depleted T cells, or T cells were the source of the cDNA or gDNA that made up the material.

Trimming cost V 3 bases and J 9 bases, with 21 bases left between them. The CDR3 sequence is 16 residues long. Germline V gene lookup returns CDR1 LNHDA and CDR2 SQIVND (reference sequence). Per the study methods: Estimates of nucleated cell counts were drawn from the amplification of reference gene primers. Here immunoSEQ multiplex PCR was the method, and the copy in TCRdb shows in-frame clones only, minus some. The D gene and trimming were derived from the DNA, and the V and J assignments and clone size from that table. The repertoire consists of approximately 170,000 clones, with over 75% occurring once and the leading ten covering approximately 10%.

The gene calls are TRBV19 and TRBJ2-1; D may be TRBD2 (5 bases). Sequenced sample: peripheral blood. The receptor was isolated from a human donor in a cohort sampled during active COVID-19. Written as DNA, the CDR3 is TGTGCCAGTAGTATCAGACTATCCACCCTCGATGGTGAGCAGTTCTTC. Its translation is CASSIRLSTLDGEQFF.